The clone carrying this TCR beta chain appeared a single time. Per the authors' pipeline: Reference gene primer amplification gave estimated nucleated cell counts. Assay used: immunoSEQ multiplex PCR; TCRdb lists only in-frame clones, some missing. V, J and clone size derive from that table, while D and trimming were established from the DNA sequence. The profile shows approximately 61,000 clones, approximately 86% of them singletons. CDR1 SEHNR and CDR2 FQNEAQ come from the germline V gene (reference sequence). The CDR3 has 15 residues. V was trimmed by 5 bases and J by 0 bases, leaving 11 bases between them. This sample was included in a study of blood T cell repertoires in COVID-19. Study details: COVID-19 samples collected from the United States, Italy and Spain covered acute and convalescent phases. T cells, B-cell-depleted T cells, or PBMCs provided the cDNA or gDNA that served as material.

V usage is TRBV7-9 and J usage is TRBJ1-3; D gene unclear. Sequenced: peripheral blood. This TCR derives from a man between 65 and 80 years old with acute or convalescent COVID-19. CDR3 residues: CASSTSTNSGNTIYF. CDR3 DNA sequence: TGTGCCAGCAGCACATCAACTAACTCTGGAAACACCATATATTTT.